Detailed here is one TCR beta chain. This clone's antigen is unknown. The input lacks base qualities; no much larger clone sits a single base away. TCRbeta CDR3 regions were amplified from genomic DNA using the immunoSEQ Assay, a bias-controlled multiplex PCR. Under the source paper's analysis protocol: The number of nucleated cells in each sample was estimated from the amplification of reference gene primers within the assay. Sequence reads were collapsed and filtered to measure the absolute abundance of every unique TCRbeta CDR3 rearrangement. Productive Simpson clonality was computed per sample as the square root of Simpson's diversity index over productive rearrangements. The table comes from immuneACCESS by way of TCRdb, which keeps in-frame sequences with V and J called. Part of the clones is missing from these tables; in studies checked, under half for an unresolved V gene and the rest for unknown reasons. V, J and clone size are those of that table, while D and trimming were read from the DNA. The sample table records about 150,000 clones; 70% to 90% of these occur just once. Approximately 4% of the sample goes to the ten largest clones.

These data belong to a study of blood T cell repertoires in COVID-19 (dated by TCRdb to between 2020 and 2021). Regarding the research as a whole: The collaborator samples originated in the United States, Italy and Spain and spanned the acute and convalescent phases of COVID-19. The sample metadata nearly always contained a de-identified subject ID, COVID-19 status, age in years and sex. The dataset comprised deeply sampled blood TCRbeta repertoires from subjects exposed to, actively infected with, or recovered from COVID-19. The material from the prospective study consisted of cDNA or gDNA derived from T cells, B-cell-depleted T cells, or PBMCs. Where available, HLA class I and class II types were taken from metadata supplied by the sample provider and were not determined by assay-based typing. A freely available public database, intended as a resource for researchers studying the immune response to SARS-CoV-2, is where the repertoires were released. The samples were drawn from the first 160 participants of the ongoing ImmuneRACE study and from under 1,500 subjects provided by 6 global collaborators.

What the work shows at the level of the full study, not this receptor alone: The quantity of clinical and demographic metadata differed by source and by participant and was supplied without curation.

V ends up 3 bases short and J 1 base short, with an unmatched junction base count of 6. The germline V gene gives CDR1 as SGDLS and CDR2 as YYNGEE. There are 15 amino acids in the CDR3, from cysteine to phenylalanine inclusive. Just CDR3 DNA is preserved here, 45 bases in frame from base 1. Each collaborating institution followed its own protocols to collect whole blood in K2EDTA tubes. For TCRbeta analysis, collaborators shipped samples as frozen whole blood, isolated PBMCs, or DNA extracted from either of those sample types. The material sequenced was peripheral blood. This sequence uses TRBV9 and TRBJ1-2, and 7 junction bases match TRBD1. This sequence originates from a woman in her seventies with acute or convalescent COVID-19. In nucleotides, the sequence is TGTGCCAGCAGCGCGGGGACAGCGGTTAACTATGGCTACACCTTC. Translated, it gives CASSAGTAVNYGYTF.